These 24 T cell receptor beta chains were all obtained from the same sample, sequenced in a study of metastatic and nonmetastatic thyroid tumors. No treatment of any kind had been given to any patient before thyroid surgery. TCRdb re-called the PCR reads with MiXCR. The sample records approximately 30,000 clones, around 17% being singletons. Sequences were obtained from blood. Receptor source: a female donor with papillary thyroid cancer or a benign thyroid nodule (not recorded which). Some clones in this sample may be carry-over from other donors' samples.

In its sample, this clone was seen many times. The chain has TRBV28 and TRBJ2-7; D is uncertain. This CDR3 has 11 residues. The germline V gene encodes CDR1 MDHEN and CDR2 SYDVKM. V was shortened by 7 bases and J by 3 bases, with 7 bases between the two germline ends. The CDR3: CASNGLYEQYF. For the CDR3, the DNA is TGTGCCAGCAACGGGCTCTACGAGCAGTACTTC.

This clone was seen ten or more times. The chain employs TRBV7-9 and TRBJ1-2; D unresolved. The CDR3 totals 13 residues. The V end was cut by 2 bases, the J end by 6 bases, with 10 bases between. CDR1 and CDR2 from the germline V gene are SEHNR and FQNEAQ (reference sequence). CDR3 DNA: TGTGCCAGCAGCTTAAATCCCAAAAATGGCTACACCTTC. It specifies CASSLNPKNGYTF.

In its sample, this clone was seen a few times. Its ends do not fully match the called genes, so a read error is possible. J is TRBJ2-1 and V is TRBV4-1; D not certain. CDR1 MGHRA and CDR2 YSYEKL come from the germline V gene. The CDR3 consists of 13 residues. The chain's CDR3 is CASIQDGWDEQFF. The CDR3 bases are TGCGCCAGCATCCAAGATGGGTGGGATGAGCAGTTCTTT.

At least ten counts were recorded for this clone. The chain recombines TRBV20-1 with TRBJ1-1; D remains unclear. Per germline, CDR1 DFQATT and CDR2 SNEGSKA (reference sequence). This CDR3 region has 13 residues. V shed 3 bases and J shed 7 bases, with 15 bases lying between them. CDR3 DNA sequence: TGCAGTGCTAGGAAGTTTGGCACCAATGAAGCTTTCTTT. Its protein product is CSARKFGTNEAFF.

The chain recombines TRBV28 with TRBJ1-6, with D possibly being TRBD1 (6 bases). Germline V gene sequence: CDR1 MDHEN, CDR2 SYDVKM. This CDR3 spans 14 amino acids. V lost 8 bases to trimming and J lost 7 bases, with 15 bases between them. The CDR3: CASLRYRANSPLHF. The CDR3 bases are TGTGCCAGCCTCCGGTACAGGGCAAATTCACCCCTCCACTTT.

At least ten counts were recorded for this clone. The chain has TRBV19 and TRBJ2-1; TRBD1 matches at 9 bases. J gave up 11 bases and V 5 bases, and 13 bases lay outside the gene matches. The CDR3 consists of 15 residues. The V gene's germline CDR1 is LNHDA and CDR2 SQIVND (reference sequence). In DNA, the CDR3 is TGTGCCAGTAGTCTCACCCCCCAACAGGGGGCAAAGCAGTTCTTC. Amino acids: CASSLTPQQGAKQFF.

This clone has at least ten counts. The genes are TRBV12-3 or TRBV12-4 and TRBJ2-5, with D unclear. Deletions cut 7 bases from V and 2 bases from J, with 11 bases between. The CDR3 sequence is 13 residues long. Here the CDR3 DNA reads TGTGCCAGCAAGGTGGCTCGACAAGAGACCCAGTACTTC. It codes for CASKVARQETQYF.

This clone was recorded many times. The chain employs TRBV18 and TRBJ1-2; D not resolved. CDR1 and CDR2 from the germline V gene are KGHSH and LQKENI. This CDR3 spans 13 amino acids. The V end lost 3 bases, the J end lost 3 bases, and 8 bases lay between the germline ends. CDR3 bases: TGTGCCAGCTCACCGTGGGCAGACTATGGCTACACCTTC. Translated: CASSPWADYGYTF. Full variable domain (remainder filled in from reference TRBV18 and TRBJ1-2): NAGVMQNPRHLVRRRGQEARLRCSPMKGHSHVYWYRQLPEEGLKFMVYLQKENIIDESGMPKERFSAEFPKEGPSILRIQQVVRGDSAAYFCASSPWADYGYTFGSGTRLTVV.

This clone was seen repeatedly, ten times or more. Here the CDR3 reads CASSLQGIDTIYF. The DNA for the CDR3 is TGTGCCAGCAGCTTGCAGGGGATCGACACCATATATTTT. V gene TRBV7-9 combines with J gene TRBJ1-3, with D possibly TRBD1 on 6 matching bases. The V and J ends lost 3 bases and 8 bases respectively, with 11 bases between them. CDR1 is SEHNR, CDR2 FQNEAQ, per germline (reference sequence). CDR3 length: 13 residues.

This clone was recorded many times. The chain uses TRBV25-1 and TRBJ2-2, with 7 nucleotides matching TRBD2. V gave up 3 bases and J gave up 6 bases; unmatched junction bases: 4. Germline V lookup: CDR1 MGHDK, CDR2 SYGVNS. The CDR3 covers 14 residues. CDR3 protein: CASSDPRGAGELFF. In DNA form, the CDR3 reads TGTGCCAGCAGTGACCCCCGGGGGGCCGGGGAGCTGTTTTTT.

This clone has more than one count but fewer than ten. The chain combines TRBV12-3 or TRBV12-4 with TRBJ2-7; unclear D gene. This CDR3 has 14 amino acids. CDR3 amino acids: CSIRRGGSSLEQYF. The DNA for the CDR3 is TGTTCCATCAGGCGTGGCGGAAGTAGTCTCGAGCAGTACTTC.

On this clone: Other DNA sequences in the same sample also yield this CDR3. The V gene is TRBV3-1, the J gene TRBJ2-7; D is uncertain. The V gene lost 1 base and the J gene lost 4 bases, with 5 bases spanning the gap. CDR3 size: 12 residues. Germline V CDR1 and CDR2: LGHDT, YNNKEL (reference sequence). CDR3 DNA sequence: TGTGCCAGCAGCCAAGTAGGATACGAGCAGTACTTC. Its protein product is CASSQVGYEQYF.

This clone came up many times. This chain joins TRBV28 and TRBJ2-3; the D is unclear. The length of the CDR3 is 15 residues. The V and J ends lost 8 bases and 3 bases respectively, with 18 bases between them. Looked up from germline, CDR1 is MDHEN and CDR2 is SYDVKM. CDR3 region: CASAVTTSGTDTQYF. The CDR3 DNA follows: TGTGCCAGCGCTGTGACCACCTCCGGGACAGATACGCAGTATTTT.

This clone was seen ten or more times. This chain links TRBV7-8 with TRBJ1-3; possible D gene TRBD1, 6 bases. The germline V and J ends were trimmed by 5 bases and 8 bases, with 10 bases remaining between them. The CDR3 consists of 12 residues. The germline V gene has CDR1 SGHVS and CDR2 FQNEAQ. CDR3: CASSQQGHTIYF. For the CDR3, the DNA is TGTGCCAGCAGCCAACAGGGCCACACCATATATTTT.

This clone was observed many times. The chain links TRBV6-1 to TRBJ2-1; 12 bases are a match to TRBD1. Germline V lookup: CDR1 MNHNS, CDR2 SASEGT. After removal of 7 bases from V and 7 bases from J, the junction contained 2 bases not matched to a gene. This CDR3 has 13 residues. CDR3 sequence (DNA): TGTGCCAGCATGGGACAGGGGGCGAATGAGCAGTTCTTC. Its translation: CASMGQGANEQFF.

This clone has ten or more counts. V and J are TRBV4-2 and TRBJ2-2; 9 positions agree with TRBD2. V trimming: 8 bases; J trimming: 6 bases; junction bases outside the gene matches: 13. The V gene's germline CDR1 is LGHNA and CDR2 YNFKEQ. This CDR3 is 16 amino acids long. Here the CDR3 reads CASHPVAGEVSGELFF. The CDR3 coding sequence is TGTGCCAGCCACCCAGTAGCGGGAGAGGTGTCCGGGGAGCTGTTTTTT.

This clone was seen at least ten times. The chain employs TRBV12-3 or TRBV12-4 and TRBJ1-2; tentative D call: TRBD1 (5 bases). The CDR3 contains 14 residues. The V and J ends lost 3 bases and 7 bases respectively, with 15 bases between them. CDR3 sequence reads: CASSLDTDSGGYTF. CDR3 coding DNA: TGTGCCAGCAGTTTGGACACCGATAGTGGTGGCTACACCTTC.

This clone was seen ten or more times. CDR3 amino acids: CRAGTGGTRAEAFF. As DNA, the CDR3 is TGCAGGGCGGGTACAGGGGGGACACGGGCTGAAGCTTTCTTT. The chain links TRBV20-1 to TRBJ1-1; 8 nucleotides match TRBD1. This CDR3 has 14 amino acids. Germline lookup yields CDR1 DFQATT and CDR2 SNEGSKA (reference sequence).

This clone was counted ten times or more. The CDR3 DNA is TGTGCCAGCAGCGTAGTTGGCAGAGCTTCGGGTGGCTACACCTTC. Its translation is CASSVVGRASGGYTF. The rearrangement links TRBV9 to TRBJ1-2, with unresolved D. V was trimmed by 0 bases and J by 7 bases, leaving 16 bases between them. The length of the CDR3 is 15 residues. Germline V lookup: CDR1 SGDLS, CDR2 YYNGEE. The full variable domain, its missing parts supplied by reference TRBV9 and TRBJ1-2, is DSGVTQTPKHLITATGQRVTLRCSPRSGDLSVYWYQQSLDQGLQFLIQYYNGEERAKGNILERFSAQQFPDLHSELNLSSLELGDSALYFCASSVVGRASGGYTFGSGTRLTVV.

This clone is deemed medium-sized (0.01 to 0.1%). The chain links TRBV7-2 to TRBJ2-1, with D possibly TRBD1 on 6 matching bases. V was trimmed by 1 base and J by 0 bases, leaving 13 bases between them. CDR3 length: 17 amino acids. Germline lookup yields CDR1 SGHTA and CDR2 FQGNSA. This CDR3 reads CASSLVGQLSSYNEQFF. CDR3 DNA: TGTGCCAGCAGCTTAGTTGGACAGCTCAGCTCCTACAATGAGCAGTTCTTC.

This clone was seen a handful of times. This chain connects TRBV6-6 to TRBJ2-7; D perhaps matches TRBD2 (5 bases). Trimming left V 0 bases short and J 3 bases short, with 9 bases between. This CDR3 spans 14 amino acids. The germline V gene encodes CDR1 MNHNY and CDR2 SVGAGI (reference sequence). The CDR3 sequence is CASSYSNGNYEQYF. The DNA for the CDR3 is TGTGCCAGCAGTTACTCGAACGGGAACTACGAGCAGTACTTC.

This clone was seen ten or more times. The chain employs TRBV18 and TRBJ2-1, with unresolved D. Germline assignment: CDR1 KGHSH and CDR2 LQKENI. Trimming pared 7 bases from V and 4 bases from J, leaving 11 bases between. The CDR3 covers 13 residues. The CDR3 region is CASCDLRYNEQFF. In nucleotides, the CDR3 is TGTGCCAGCTGCGACCTAAGGTACAATGAGCAGTTCTTC.

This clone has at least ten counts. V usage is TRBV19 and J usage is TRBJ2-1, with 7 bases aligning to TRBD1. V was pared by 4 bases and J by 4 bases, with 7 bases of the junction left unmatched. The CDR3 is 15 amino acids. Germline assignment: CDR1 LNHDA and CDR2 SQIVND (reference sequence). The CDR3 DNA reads TGTGCCAGTAGTAGCGCCGGGACAGCATACAATGAGCAGTTCTTC. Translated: CASSSAGTAYNEQFF. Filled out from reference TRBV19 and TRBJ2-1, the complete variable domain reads DGGITQSPKYLFRKEGQNVTLSCEQNLNHDAMYWYRQDPGQGLRLIYYSQIVNDFQKGDIAEGYSVSREKKESFPLTVTSAQKNPTAFYLCASSSAGTAYNEQFFGPGTRLTVL.

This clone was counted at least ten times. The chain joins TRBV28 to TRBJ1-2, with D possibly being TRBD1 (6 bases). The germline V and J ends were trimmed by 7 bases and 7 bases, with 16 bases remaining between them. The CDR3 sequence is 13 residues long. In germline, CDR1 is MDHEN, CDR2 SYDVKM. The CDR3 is CASTSSGALGYTF. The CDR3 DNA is TGTGCCAGCACCTCCTCGGGGGCGCTTGGCTACACCTTC.